What follows describes a single TCR beta chain. There were no recent acute infections or vaccinations among the donors, who were healthy HIV-negative adults. The data belong to a study of shared clonotypes between healthy human individuals. On the study more broadly: With ages of 18 to 49, the donors were two women and a few men.

CDR3 size: 14 residues. From germline, CDR1 is MNHEY and CDR2 SMNVEV (reference sequence). Trimming at V came to 8 bases and at J to 0 bases, leaving 3 bases not matched to a gene. In the original workflow: Junction-only sequences without quality scores were provided by ImmunoSEQ, so filtering was different. Some clones are missing from TCRdb's copy, which holds only in-frame ones; the method was immunoSEQ multiplex PCR. V, J and clone size are taken as reported in that table, and D and trimming were inferred from the DNA itself. Found here are hundreds of thousands of clones, around 78% of them singletons; the top ten hold 1.5% to 2%.

Sequenced material: memory CD4+ T cells sorted from blood. Subset described: CD45RA-negative fraction. The chain uses TRBV27 and TRBJ2-7; TRBD2 matches at 11 bases. This TCR derives from a woman in her twenties or thirties in good health. CDR3 sequence: CASWGTSGSYEQYF. CDR3 sequence (DNA): TGTGCCAGCTGGGGGACTAGCGGCTCCTACGAGCAGTACTTC.